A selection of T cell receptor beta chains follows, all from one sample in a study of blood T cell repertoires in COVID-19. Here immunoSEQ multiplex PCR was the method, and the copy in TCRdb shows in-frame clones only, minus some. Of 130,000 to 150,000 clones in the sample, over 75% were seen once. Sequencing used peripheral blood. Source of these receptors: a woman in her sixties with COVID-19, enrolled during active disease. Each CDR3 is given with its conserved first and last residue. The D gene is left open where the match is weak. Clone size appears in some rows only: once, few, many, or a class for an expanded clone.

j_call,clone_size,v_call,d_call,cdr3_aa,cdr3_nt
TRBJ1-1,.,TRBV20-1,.,CSAPGYTEAFF,TGCAGTGCGCCAGGGTACACTGAAGCTTTCTTT
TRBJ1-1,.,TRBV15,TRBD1,CATSGKQGTDTEAFF,TGTGCCACCAGCGGGAAACAGGGGACCGACACTGAAGCTTTCTTT
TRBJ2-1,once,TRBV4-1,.,CASSPDPADSYNEQFF,TGCGCCAGCAGCCCCGACCCAGCGGACTCCTACAATGAGCAGTTCTTC
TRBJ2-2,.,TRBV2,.,CASSEDQGLNTGELFF,TGTGCCAGCAGTGAAGACCAGGGGCTGAACACCGGGGAGCTGTTTTTT
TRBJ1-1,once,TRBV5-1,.,CASSPETGSNTEAFF,TGCGCCAGCAGCCCAGAGACGGGGTCTAACACTGAAGCTTTCTTT
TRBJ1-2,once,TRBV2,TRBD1,CASAPGQDAYGYTF,TGTGCCAGCGCTCCGGGACAGGACGCCTATGGCTACACCTTC
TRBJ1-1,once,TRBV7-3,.,CASSLIPQTRNTEAFF,TGTGCCAGCAGCTTAATTCCTCAGACAAGGAACACTGAAGCTTTCTTT
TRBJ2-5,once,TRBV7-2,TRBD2,CASSLASGGLETQYF,TGTGCCAGCAGCTTAGCTAGCGGGGGGCTAGAGACCCAGTACTTC
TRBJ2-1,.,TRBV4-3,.,CASSLAGAGLFNEQFF,TGCGCCAGCAGCCTCGCCGGGGCGGGGCTTTTCAATGAGCAGTTCTTC
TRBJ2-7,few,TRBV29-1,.,CSVGWDTGSYEQYF,TGCAGCGTCGGTTGGGACACCGGCTCCTACGAGCAGTACTTC
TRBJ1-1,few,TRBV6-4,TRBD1,CASSATGVGEAFF,TGTGCCAGCAGTGCTACAGGGGTGGGTGAAGCTTTCTTT
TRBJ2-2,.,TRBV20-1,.,CSASYREVTGELFF,TGCAGTGCTAGTTATAGGGAGGTCACCGGGGAGCTGTTTTTT
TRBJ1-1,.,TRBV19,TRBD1,CASSSPGTANTEAFF,TGTGCCAGTAGTTCCCCCGGGACAGCGAACACTGAAGCTTTCTTT
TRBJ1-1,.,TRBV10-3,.,CAISEGLLGTEAFF,TGTGCCATCAGTGAGGGACTCCTGGGAACTGAAGCTTTCTTT
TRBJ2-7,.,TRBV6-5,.,CASRPSFSGEQYF,TGTGCCAGCAGACCCAGCTTTTCGGGCGAGCAGTACTTC
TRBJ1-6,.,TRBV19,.,CASSIVGGGSPLHF,TGTGCCAGTAGTATTGTTGGGGGAGGTTCACCCCTCCACTTT
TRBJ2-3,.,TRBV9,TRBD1,CASSVWTGLTDTQYF,TGTGCCAGCAGCGTTTGGACAGGTCTTACAGATACGCAGTATTTT
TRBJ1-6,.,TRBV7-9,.,CASSFGPYNSPLHF,TGTGCCAGCAGCTTTGGGCCCTATAATTCACCCCTCCACTTT
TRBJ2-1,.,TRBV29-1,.,CSVELVGRLREQFF,TGCAGCGTTGAACTGGTCGGCAGACTCAGAGAGCAGTTCTTC
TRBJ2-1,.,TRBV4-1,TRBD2,CASSPGILKRGSTYNEQFF,TGCGCCAGCAGCCCGGGGATTCTGAAGCGGGGGAGTACCTACAATGAGCAGTTCTTC